These 5 T cell receptor beta chains were sequenced from one sample in a study of blood T cell repertoires in COVID-19. Profiled with immunoSEQ multiplex PCR; TCRdb holds only in-frame clones, not every one. The sample lists about 68,000 clones, nearly 80% occurring once. Specimen: peripheral blood. All receptors come from a woman in her sixties with acute or convalescent COVID-19.

This chain connects TRBV7-9 to TRBJ1-1; possibly TRBD1 for D (6 bases). The V end was cut by 6 bases, the J end by 4 bases, with 9 bases between. The CDR3 runs 12 residues. Germline CDR1 is SEHNR and CDR2 is FQNEAQ (reference sequence). The CDR3 is CASSRGGTEAFF. The CDR3 DNA sequence: TGTGCCAGCAGTAGAGGGGGCACTGAAGCTTTCTTT.

The rearrangement uses TRBV6-5 and TRBJ2-6, with D perhaps TRBD1 (5 bases). The ends were cut back, 7 bases at V and 11 bases at J, with 15 bases in the middle. The CDR3 covers 13 residues. Per germline, CDR1 MNHEY and CDR2 SVGAGI. The CDR3 DNA reads as TGTGCCAGCATTAAAGTTGACAGCGACGTCCTGACTTTC. This sequence encodes CASIKVDSDVLTF.

The chain employs TRBV3-1 (or the pseudogene TRBV3-2) and TRBJ2-1; D is unclear. This CDR3 is built from 12 residues. Germline V gene data show CDR1 as LGHDT and CDR2 as YNNKEL (reference sequence). The V and J ends lost 4 bases and 7 bases respectively, with 8 bases between them. The CDR3 DNA sequence: TGTGCCAGCAGCCTCCGGGTGAATGAGCAGTTCTTC. It yields the protein CASSLRVNEQFF.

This chain uses TRBV14 with TRBJ2-1; tentative D call: TRBD2 (7 bases). CDR1 is SGHDN, CDR2 FVKESK, per germline. The CDR3 loop spans 16 amino acids. Trimming shortened V by 3 bases and J by 3 bases, and 15 bases separated the two germline ends. The CDR3 DNA is TGTGCCAGCAGCCACCTTGGGAGGGGGGGCTACAATGAGCAGTTCTTC. Translating it yields CASSHLGRGGYNEQFF.

V and J are TRBV10-3 and TRBJ2-3; possibly TRBD2 for D (7 bases). The CDR3 length is 15 residues. Trimming took off 5 bases at V and 4 bases at J, with 16 bases between the two ends. Germline assignment: CDR1 ENHRY and CDR2 SYGVKD. The CDR3 DNA reads as TGTGCCATCAGTAGGGGGGGGCAGGACGCAGATACGCAGTATTTT. Translated, it gives CAISRGGQDADTQYF.